The 21 T cell receptor beta chains below all came from one sample that was sequenced in a study of blood T cell repertoires in COVID-19. Clones were read by immunoSEQ multiplex PCR, and TCRdb kept only the in-frame ones, dropping some. Among some 200,000 clones listed, 80% to 90% were seen once. The sequencing sample was made of peripheral blood. The receptors derive from a woman aged 50 to 60 with acute or convalescent COVID-19.

V usage is TRBV6-1 and J usage is TRBJ2-7; 9 positions match TRBD2. CDR1 is MNHNS and CDR2 is SASEGT in the germline V gene. The V segment lost 2 bases and the J segment 4 bases; nucleotides outside the gene matches: 9. This CDR3 contains 16 residues. The CDR3 spells CASSEISSGTPYEQYF. The DNA for the CDR3 is TGTGCCAGCAGTGAAATATCTAGCGGGACCCCTTACGAGCAGTACTTC.

About this clone itself: The junction departs from the called germline gene at one end, perhaps through a read error. This sample also contains other DNA sequences that code for the same CDR3. The chain has TRBV5-1 and TRBJ2-7; 12 bases line up with TRBD2. CDR3 length equals 15 residues. Per the germline V gene, CDR1 is SGHRS and CDR2 is YFSETQ. Here the CDR3 DNA reads TGCGCCAGTAGCTGGGGGACTAGCGGGTCCTACGAGCAGTACTTC. It encodes CASSWGTSGSYEQYF.

The chain recombines TRBV9 with TRBJ1-3; D may be TRBD1 (5 bases). This CDR3 has 16 amino acids. Trimming removed 0 bases from V and 1 base from J, with 11 bases in between. Germline lookup yields CDR1 SGDLS and CDR2 YYNGEE. CDR3 nucleotides: TGTGCCAGCAGCGTAGGCCCAGGGTGGTCTGGAAACACCATATATTTT. It codes for CASSVGPGWSGNTIYF.

The chain combines TRBV11-2 with TRBJ2-2; D is perhaps TRBD2 (5 bases). The CDR3 has 15 amino acids. The V end lost 3 bases, the J end lost 2 bases, and 10 bases lay between the germline ends. CDR1 and CDR2 from the germline V gene are SGHAT and FQNNGV. The CDR3: CASSFRGANTGELFF. The CDR3 nucleotides are TGTGCCAGCAGCTTTCGGGGAGCCAACACCGGGGAGCTGTTTTTT.

The chain uses TRBV29-1 and TRBJ2-5; TRBD2 aligns across 10 bases. With V trimmed by 4 bases and J by 3 bases, 5 bases remained unmatched. Germline CDR1 is SQVTM and CDR2 is ANQGSEA. This CDR3 has 14 amino acids. CDR3 nucleotides: TGCAGCGTTGGGACTAGCGGATGGAAAGAGACCCAGTACTTC. Translation: CSVGTSGWKETQYF.

The chain carries TRBV7-9 and TRBJ2-7, with 7 positions matching TRBD2. CDR3 size: 19 residues. Germline lookup yields CDR1 SEHNR and CDR2 FQNEAQ (reference sequence). The V gene end was trimmed by 5 bases and the J gene end by 2 bases; junction bases not matched to a gene: 21. CDR3: CASSPGRNKIRDLTYEQYF. The CDR3 nucleotides read TGTGCCAGCAGCCCCGGGAGGAACAAAATAAGAGACCTTACCTACGAGCAGTACTTC.

The rearrangement uses TRBV24-1 and TRBJ1-4; D remains unclear. The germline V and J ends were trimmed by 5 bases and 8 bases, with 14 bases remaining between them. Germline loops: CDR1 KGHDR, CDR2 SFDVKD. The CDR3 sequence is 14 residues long. The CDR3 region is CATSGRGNEEKLFF. The CDR3 DNA follows: TGTGCCACCAGTGGGAGAGGGAACGAGGAAAAACTGTTTTTT.

The CDR3 coding sequence is TGTGCCAGCAGCTTTCGGGGGGGGACTAGTAGCAATGAGCAGTTCTTC. It codes for CASSFRGGTSSNEQFF. The V and J genes are TRBV7-2 and TRBJ2-1, with TRBD2 identical over 8 bases. The germline V gene encodes CDR1 SGHTA and CDR2 FQGNSA. The CDR3 extends over 16 amino acids. Trimming removed 3 bases from V and 6 bases from J; junction bases left unmatched: 10.

The chain combines TRBV25-1 with TRBJ2-7, with 8 bases identical to TRBD1. CDR3 length equals 13 residues. The germline gives CDR1 MGHDK, CDR2 SYGVNS. V shed 5 bases and J 2 bases; nucleotides not matched to a gene: 2. CDR3 sequence (DNA): TGTGCCAGCAGTAGGGACAGGACCTACGAGCAGTACTTC. Translation gives CASSRDRTYEQYF.

The V call is TRBV5-1, the J call TRBJ2-5, with TRBD2 matching over 12 bases. CDR3 size: 15 residues. In germline, CDR1 is SGHRS, CDR2 YFSETQ. Losses at the gene ends were 1 base for V and 4 bases for J; bases not matched to a gene: 2. CDR3 sequence: CASSLTTSGGETQYF. The CDR3 nucleotides are TGCGCCAGCAGCTTGACGACTAGCGGGGGAGAGACCCAGTACTTC. The full variable domain, its missing parts supplied by reference TRBV5-1 and TRBJ2-5, is KAGVTQTPRYLIKTRGQQVTLSCSPISGHRSVSWYQQTPGQGLQFLFEYFSETQRNKGNFPGRFSGRQFSNSRSEMNVSTLELGDSALYLCASSLTTSGGETQYFGPGTRLLVL.

DNA for the CDR3: TGCGCCAGCAGCCAAGATCTTAGGACTAGCGGGAGCATGTCCCACGAGCAGTACTTC. This codes for CASSQDLRTSGSMSHEQYF. This chain joins TRBV4-1 and TRBJ2-7, with 13 nucleotides matching TRBD2. Germline CDR1 MGHRA, CDR2 YSYEKL. The CDR3 extends over 19 amino acids. After removal of 0 bases from V and 5 bases from J, the junction contained 13 bases not matched to a gene.

The gene calls are TRBV30 and TRBJ2-5; TRBD1 might be the D (5 bases). CDR3 length: 13 residues. Germline V CDR1 and CDR2: GTSNPN, SVGIG (reference sequence). V was trimmed by 3 bases and J by 7 bases, leaving 15 bases between them. The DNA of the CDR3 is TGTGCCTGGAGCTCGGGCAGGGCTCGGACCCAGTACTTC. It codes for CAWSSGRARTQYF.

A remark on this clone: Different DNA sequences within this sample yield the same CDR3. This chain connects TRBV7-2 to TRBJ2-7; TRBD2 matches at 12 bases. With 6 bases clipped from V and 2 bases from J, the junction kept 5 bases outside the gene matches. The CDR3 consists of 15 residues. The germline CDR1 and CDR2 sequences are SGHTA and FQGNSA. CDR3 sequence: CASSWTSGTTYEQYF. Written as DNA, the CDR3 is TGTGCCAGCAGTTGGACTAGCGGGACGACCTACGAGCAGTACTTC.

This clone was recorded once. This chain joins TRBV11-3 and TRBJ1-1, with 7 bases lining up with TRBD1. The V gene end was trimmed by 8 bases and the J gene end by 0 bases; junction bases not matched to a gene: 9. The length of the CDR3 is 15 residues. CDR1 and CDR2 (germline): SGHNT, YENEEA. For the CDR3, the DNA is TGTGCCAGCGGTCAGGGGGTGGGGATGAACACTGAAGCTTTCTTT. It codes for CASGQGVGMNTEAFF.

This clone was counted once. The CDR3 DNA follows: TGTGCCAGCAGCCTAGCGGGGTTGAACACCGGGGAGCTGTTTTTT. This sequence encodes CASSLAGLNTGELFF. The rearrangement links TRBV6-5 to TRBJ2-2, with TRBD2 matching over 9 bases. Trimming took 6 bases from V and 1 from J; bases not matched to a gene: 3. Germline CDR1 MNHEY, CDR2 SVGAGI. The CDR3 contains 15 residues.

The DNA for the CDR3 is TGTGCCAGCAGCCCCGAGGGTAGCCCTGGATGGAATGAAGCTTTCTTT. This encodes CASSPEGSPGWNEAFF. V is TRBV9 and J is TRBJ1-1; D gene ambiguous. Trimming took off 4 bases at V and 7 bases at J, with 23 bases between the two ends. The CDR3 covers 16 residues. CDR1 SGDLS and CDR2 YYNGEE come from the germline V gene.

This clone was observed a single time. The rearrangement uses TRBV11-3 and TRBJ2-1; TRBD1 matches at 7 bases. Germline values: CDR1 SGHNT, CDR2 YENEEA. The CDR3 spans 18 residues. The trim removed 6 bases at V and 0 bases at J, leaving 14 bases unmatched. CDR3 amino acids: CASRKGADSLSSYNEQFF. In nucleotides, the CDR3 is TGTGCCAGCAGAAAGGGGGCTGACTCGTTAAGCTCCTACAATGAGCAGTTCTTC.

The CDR3 here is CSVSFPPSSGRDFYEQYF. In DNA, the CDR3 is TGCAGCGTTTCCTTCCCCCCGAGTAGCGGGAGGGATTTTTACGAGCAGTACTTC. V and J are TRBV29-1 and TRBJ2-7; 11 bases match TRBD2. V shed 5 bases and J 4 bases; nucleotides not matched to a gene: 19. The CDR3 is made up of 18 amino acids. CDR1 is SQVTM and CDR2 is ANQGSEA in the germline V gene.

CDR3 coding DNA: TGTGCCAGCAGCGGACGATTAGCGGGAGCTGGCGGGGAGCTGTTTTTT. Amino acid sequence: CASSGRLAGAGGELFF. J is TRBJ2-2 and V is TRBV9, with TRBD2 matching 9 bases. V gave up 3 bases and J gave up 7 bases; unmatched junction bases: 10. Germline CDR1 is SGDLS and CDR2 is YYNGEE. This CDR3 contains 16 residues. Together with reference TRBV9 and TRBJ2-2, the CDR3 gives the full variable domain: DSGVTQTPKHLITATGQRVTLRCSPRSGDLSVYWYQQSLDQGLQFLIQYYNGEERAKGNILERFSAQQFPDLHSELNLSSLELGDSALYFCASSGRLAGAGGELFFGEGSRLTVL.

The chain has TRBV2 and TRBJ2-7; no clear D. Trimming removed 7 bases at V and 6 bases at J, with 22 bases between. CDR3 length: 15 residues. Germline-derived CDR1 and CDR2 are SNHLY and FYNNEI. CDR3 sequence (DNA): TGTGCCAGCACCCCGTTCACGGTCAGGTATGGCGAGCAGTACTTC. Protein product: CASTPFTVRYGEQYF.

The sample holds one count of this clone. This chain links TRBV7-2 with TRBJ2-3; TRBD2 matches at 7 bases. Germline-derived CDR1 and CDR2 are SGHTA and FQGNSA. CDR3 length: 17 amino acids. After removal of 4 bases from V and 0 bases from J, the junction contained 10 bases not matched to a gene. This CDR3 reads CASSWAIGGSSTDTQYF. The CDR3, as DNA: TGTGCCAGCAGCTGGGCTATAGGCGGGAGCAGCACAGATACGCAGTATTTT.